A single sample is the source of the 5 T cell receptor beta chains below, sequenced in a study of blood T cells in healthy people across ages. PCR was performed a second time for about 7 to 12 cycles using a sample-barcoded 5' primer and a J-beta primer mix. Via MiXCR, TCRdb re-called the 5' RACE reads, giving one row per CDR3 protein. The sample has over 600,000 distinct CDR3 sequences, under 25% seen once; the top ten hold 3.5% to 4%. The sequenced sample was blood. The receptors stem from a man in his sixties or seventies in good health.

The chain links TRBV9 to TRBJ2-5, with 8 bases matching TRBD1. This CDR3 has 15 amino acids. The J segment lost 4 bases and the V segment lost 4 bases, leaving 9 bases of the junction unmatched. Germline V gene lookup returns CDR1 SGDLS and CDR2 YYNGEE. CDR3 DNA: TGTGCCAGCAGCACTTGGACAGGGAGTGGAGAGACCCAGTACTTC. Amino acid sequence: CASSTWTGSGETQYF.

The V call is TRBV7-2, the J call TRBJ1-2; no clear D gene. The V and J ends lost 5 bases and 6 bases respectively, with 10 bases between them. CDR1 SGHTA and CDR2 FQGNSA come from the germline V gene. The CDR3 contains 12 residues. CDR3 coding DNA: TGTGCCAGCAGCCCCAGGATCGATGGCTACACCTTC. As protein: CASSPRIDGYTF.

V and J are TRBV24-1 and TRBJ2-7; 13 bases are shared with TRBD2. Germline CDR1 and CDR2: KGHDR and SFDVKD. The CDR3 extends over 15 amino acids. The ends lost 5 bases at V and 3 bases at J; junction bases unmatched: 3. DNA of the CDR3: TGTGCCACCAGTGGGACTAGCGGGAGCCTCTACGAGCAGTACTTC. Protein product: CATSGTSGSLYEQYF.

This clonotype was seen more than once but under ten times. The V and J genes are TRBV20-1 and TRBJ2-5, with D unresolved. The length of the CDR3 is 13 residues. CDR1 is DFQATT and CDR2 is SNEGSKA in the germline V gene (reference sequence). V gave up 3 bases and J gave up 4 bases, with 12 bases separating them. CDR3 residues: CSASLPQRETQYF. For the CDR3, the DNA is TGCAGTGCTAGTCTCCCTCAAAGAGAGACCCAGTACTTC.

The CDR3 loop reads CASSPLGGAEETQYF. In DNA, the CDR3 is TGTGCCAGCAGCCCCCTAGGGGGGGCCGAAGAGACCCAGTACTTC. V and J are TRBV27 and TRBJ2-5; possible D gene TRBD2, 7 bases. Trimming stripped 6 bases from V and 3 bases from J, with 17 bases between. This CDR3 is built from 15 residues. Germline V gene data show CDR1 as MNHEY and CDR2 as SMNVEV (reference sequence).